This T cell receptor (beta chain) was obtained from a study of cytomegalovirus exposure and HLA in healthy donors (dated by TCRdb to between 2016 and 2019). Study-wide context: An earlier analysis of under 600 of the donors reported 250 to 300 Gb of sequence data and some 120 million unique TCR beta sequences from about 180 million T cells. Donor age, sex, ethnicity and CMV serostatus were compiled alongside the repertoire data. Of the approximately 400 genotyped donors, less than 85% were placed in the genetic ancestry cluster associated with self-reported Caucasian donors. Roughly 300 gigabases of sequencing data and approximately 91 million unique TCR sequences made up an early release that covered 500 to 700 HLA-typed donors. The aim of the study was to test whether cataloging public T cell receptors could identify signatures of past pathogen exposure. High-throughput TCR immunosequencing, statistical association of individual TCRs with disease status, and machine learning were combined to predict cytomegalovirus infection status. A separate validation cohort of roughly 130 different subjects was used in addition to the roughly 670-subject first cohort. In the later analysis, no new phenotypic data were used to find candidate immune exposures; instead, reliance was placed on TCR beta sequences and their occurrence across donors. HLA typing covered class I and class II loci at four-digit resolution. Among roughly 400 genotyped donors of the cohort, an average of around 220,000 unique TCR beta nucleotide sequences was sequenced per donor, of which about 19% were non-productive. To study patterns of TCR occurrence, a later analysis re-analyzed previously published TCR beta repertoires from around 670 donors and added high-resolution HLA genotyping. The number of typed donors differed by locus: about 620-640 for A, B, C, DRB1 and DQB1; 500 to 550 for DQA1; around 580 for DPA1; and about 450 for DPB1. The T cell repertoires of several hundred subjects were profiled by immunosequencing and related to cytomegalovirus serostatus. A handful of DR-DQ haplotypes were handled as single units for association and clustering because linkage in the cohort was strong. A later genetic analysis used genome-wide SNP genotypes for about 65% of the 666 donors, treating that subset as a discovery cohort. Every discovery cohort repertoire had been produced on one sequencing platform. An earlier analysis of 450 to 750 of the donors used high-throughput TCR beta sequencing to judge whether each TCR beta V gene segment behaved as functional or pseudogenic.

The library relied on the immunoSEQ multiplex PCR assay. A mixture of 60 forward primers for TCR Vbeta segments and 13 reverse primers for TCR Jbeta segments was used in the multiplex PCR. The CDR3 region of rearranged TCR beta genes was amplified from genomic DNA with a multiplex PCR assay. On the Illumina HiSeq System, the amplified TCR beta libraries were sequenced as 87-base-pair reads. On the study's bioinformatics: In a later analysis, tens of millions of unique TCR beta chains were counted across the 650 to 750 repertoires, and approximately 11 million of these chains were shared by at least two donors. Raw reads were error-corrected and collapsed into unique sequences with a nearest-neighbor algorithm that merged closely related sequences to remove PCR and sequencing errors. Alignment of CDR3 sequences to IMGT reference sequences was used to assign V, D and J gene segments. Each retained sequence needed at least a six-nucleotide match to both a V gene segment and a J gene segment. A rearrangement counted as productive if the CDR3 had no stop codons and remained in frame with V and J, and every other rearrangement counted as non-productive. CDR3 was defined by IMGT convention, running from the second conserved V-encoded cysteine to the conserved J-encoded phenylalanine. Sequences without an unambiguous match to a single V gene segment were excluded from the earlier analysis of almost 600 of the donors. In an earlier analysis of a few hundred of the donors, a V segment was called functional when productive rearrangements were above 56.7%, and segregating when the standard deviation between donors exceeded 5%. A statistical classification framework was built to diagnose cytomegalovirus status from the catalog of TCR beta chain sequences. In a later analysis, TCR nucleotide sequences were compared against IMGT/GENE-DB human TR gene sequences so that V and J genes could be assigned. Using the TCRdist pipeline, a later analysis assigned CDR3 sequences along with most-parsimonious VDJ recombination scenarios. In a later analysis, each TCR beta chain was defined by its CDR3 amino acid sequence together with its V-gene family, and reads lacking a unique V-gene family were excluded. To address suspected cross-contamination and a sequencing artifact, a later analysis removed roughly 580 highly shared, low-generation-probability nucleotide sequences. In a later analysis, a clonal expansion index for each public chain was calculated from normalized within-repertoire ranks of inferred template counts. In a later analysis, generation probabilities were computed with a VDJ recombination model fitted to out-of-frame rearrangements, and the resulting probabilities were checked against IGoR. In a later analysis, TCR-TCR, TCR-HLA and TCR-CMV co-occurrence was scored with hypergeometric tests, and a repertoire-size bias correction was applied to TCR pairs. In a later analysis, false discovery rates were estimated by permuting HLA or CMV assignments 20 times. In a later analysis, co-occurring TCRs were grouped with DBSCAN, and TCRdist sequence similarity was added when clustering was performed within HLA-allele-positive subsets. Co-occurrence clustering excluded repertoires with fewer than 30,000 or more than 120,000 public chains, plus five with anomalous nucleotide sharing. In TCRdb, the immuneACCESS table is reduced to in-frame sequences with V and J assigned. These tables do not hold every clone; where another copy was compared, an unresolved V gene accounts for under half, and the others remain unexplained. D and trimming come from the DNA, and the V and J calls and clone size come from that table. The sample table lists about 160,000 clones, more than 80% of them with a count of one. Approximately 7% of the sample is held by the ten biggest clonotypes.

The cohort comprised fewer than 750 healthy bone marrow donors. All cohort members were sampled while nominally healthy, although unrecorded immune exposures were likely present. The donor tested CMV seropositive and was one of the 289 seropositive cohort members. A peripheral blood sample was collected from each donor, and TCR beta sequencing was performed on peripheral blood mononuclear cells. Genomic DNA extraction from the blood cell samples was performed with the Qiagen DNeasy Blood Extraction Kit. The full study reports these points: In vitro tests confirmed that a few of the cytomegalovirus-associated TCR beta chains recognize cytomegalovirus antigens. Most CMV-associated TCR beta chains appeared to be HLA-restricted in a later analysis, and the HLA associations seemed to be driven largely by CMV exposure. The sequencing pipeline was judged likely to have produced a cluster of highly shared sequence variants as a technical artifact. Because HLA typing was missing for some donors at each locus, association tests included only the typed subset. In both the original and validation cohorts, the classifier was reported to diagnose cytomegalovirus status with high specificity and sensitivity. Linkage disequilibrium might explain the correlated functional status among segregating V segments, but an unknown experimental factor could not be excluded. Most TCR sequences were observed very rarely across donors, whereas some public TCRs were present in many individuals. Strong co-occurrence of HLA alleles, especially DR and DQ, made assigning TCR associations to individual alleles difficult. Only TCR beta chains were sequenced in this cohort, and the absence of alpha or paired-chain data limited detectable features. For the cohort, immune exposure information was limited to CMV serostatus. Sequencing depth was assumed to be roughly uniform across donors in the presence/absence analyses, though that assumption may not hold. Because counts were too low, seventeen rarely observed V segments, including chromosome 9 orphons, were excluded from the earlier analysis of some 540 of the donors. In a later analysis, HLA-associated TCR beta chains showed more clonal expansion and lower generation probabilities than non-associated chains that were equally common. The authors suggested that the approach could potentially be extended to other disease states and immunological phenotypes. In an earlier analysis of under 600 of the donors, most TCR beta V segments were observed in productive rearrangements about 87% or about 30% of the time, broadly matching IMGT annotations. A later genetic analysis associated a missense DCLRE1C variant with V-gene and J-gene trimming of TCR beta chains, and an independent cohort replicated the association. Some IMGT-functional V segments, including TRBV6-2 and TRBV6-3, could not be distinguished by the 87-base-pair reads and were therefore excluded. In a later analysis, several top co-occurrence clusters were reported to appear linked to parvovirus B19, influenza, CMV and Epstein-Barr virus. In a later analysis, the rate of TCR association differed among HLA loci, with DRB1 alleles having the most associated TCRs and HLA-C alleles having the fewest. A further reported finding was that TCR beta sequences accurately predicted the HLA-A and HLA-B alleles for most subjects in the first cohort. Specific HLA alleles were associated with some 15,000 TCR beta sequences at a false discovery rate of 0.05 in a later analysis. According to a later genetic analysis, donors in an Asian-associated ancestry cluster had fewer N-insertions in productive TCRs than the approximately 690-donor mean. The study listed 164 TCR beta chains as associated with cytomegalovirus.

Spanning cysteine to phenylalanine, the CDR3 consists of 18 amino acids. CDR3 DNA is the only sequence kept; it has 54 bases, read in frame from the first base. Note on this clone: This receptor's antigen is unknown. No base-level quality is on record; no much larger clone is a single base apart.

This receptor was obtained from a woman aged 25 to 45 in good health and CMV-seropositive. Recombination connected TRBV1 to TRBJ1-4; the DNA was not used to check the table's D call, TRBD1. TRBV1 is annotated as a pseudogene. Source material: PBMCs. CDR3 loop: CTSSQGSGQGQGKEKLFF. The DNA sequence follows: TGCACCAGCAGCCAAGGGTCGGGACAGGGTCAGGGAAAGGAAAAACTGTTTTTT.